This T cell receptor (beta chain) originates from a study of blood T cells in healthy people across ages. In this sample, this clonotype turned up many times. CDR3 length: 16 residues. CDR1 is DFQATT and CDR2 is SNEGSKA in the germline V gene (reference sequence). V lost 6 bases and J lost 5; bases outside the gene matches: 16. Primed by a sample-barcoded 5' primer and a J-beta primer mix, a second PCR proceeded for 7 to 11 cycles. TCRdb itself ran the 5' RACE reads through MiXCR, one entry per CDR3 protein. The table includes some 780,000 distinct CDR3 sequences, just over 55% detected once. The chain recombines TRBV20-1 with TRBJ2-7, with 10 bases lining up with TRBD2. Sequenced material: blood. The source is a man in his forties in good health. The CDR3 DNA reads TGCAGTGCGCAGATGGCTAGCGGGGGCTTGGGAGACGAGCAGTACTTC. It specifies CSAQMASGGLGDEQYF.